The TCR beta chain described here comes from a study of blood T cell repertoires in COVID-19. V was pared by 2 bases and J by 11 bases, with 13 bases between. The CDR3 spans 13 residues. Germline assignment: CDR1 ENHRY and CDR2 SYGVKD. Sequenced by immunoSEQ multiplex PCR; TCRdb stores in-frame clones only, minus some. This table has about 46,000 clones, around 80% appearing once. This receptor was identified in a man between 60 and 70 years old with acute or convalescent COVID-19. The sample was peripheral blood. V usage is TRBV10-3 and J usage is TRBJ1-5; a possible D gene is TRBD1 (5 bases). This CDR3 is CAISEGGDRTQHF. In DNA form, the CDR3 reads TGTGCCATCAGTGAGGGAGGGGACCGGACCCAGCATTTT.